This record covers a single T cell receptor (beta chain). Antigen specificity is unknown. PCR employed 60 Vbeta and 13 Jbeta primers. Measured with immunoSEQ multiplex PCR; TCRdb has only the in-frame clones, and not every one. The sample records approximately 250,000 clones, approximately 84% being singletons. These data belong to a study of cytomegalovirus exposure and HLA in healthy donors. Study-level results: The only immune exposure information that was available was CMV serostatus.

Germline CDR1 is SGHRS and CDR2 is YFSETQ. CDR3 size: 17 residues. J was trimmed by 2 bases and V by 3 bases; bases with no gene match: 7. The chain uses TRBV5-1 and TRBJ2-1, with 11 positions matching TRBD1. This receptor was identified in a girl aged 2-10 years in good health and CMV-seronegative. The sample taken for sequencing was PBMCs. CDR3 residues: CASSWGGQGVAYNEQFF. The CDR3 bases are TGCGCCAGCAGCTGGGGGGGACAGGGGGTTGCCTACAATGAGCAGTTCTTC.